This TCR beta chain stems from a study of shared clonotypes between healthy human individuals. This CDR3 is 15 amino acids long. Trimming took 6 bases from V and 4 from J; bases not matched to a gene: 8. Germline V gene sequence: CDR1 MNHEY, CDR2 SVGAGI. Data came from immunoSEQ multiplex PCR; TCRdb stores just in-frame clones and leaves some out. Of around 2.1 million clones in the sample, almost 96% were seen once. A word on this clone: The same CDR3 can be traced to other DNA sequences in this sample.

The TCR sequence derives from a man aged 18 to 35 in good health. Sequencing was done on a sample of naive CD4+ T cells sorted from blood. Specified subset: CD45RA+ positively selected. The genes are TRBV6-5 and TRBJ2-2, with 7 positions matching TRBD1. CDR3 residues: CASSRQGLSTGELFF. CDR3 DNA: TGTGCCAGCAGCCGACAGGGTTTGAGCACCGGGGAGCTGTTTTTT.